This T cell receptor beta chain is drawn from a study of T cell responses to AZD1222 COVID-19 vaccine. Study observations and caveats: Nearly half of the spike-specific TCRs reportedly recognize variant regions that carry no mutations.

The method was immunoSEQ multiplex PCR; TCRdb's version includes in-frame clones alone and lacks a portion of them. Of 100,000 or so clones listed, roughly nine tenths are singletons. Of note for this clone: Its specificity is unknown.

This receptor was identified in an adult in good health. Here the sequenced sample was peripheral blood, taken on day 0 of AZD1222 vaccination.

The CDR3 protein is CASSIDGGGQGYNEQFF. The CDR3 nucleotides read TGTGCCAGTAGTATAGATGGGGGTGGACAGGGATACAATGAGCAGTTCTTC. The V gene is TRBV19, the J gene TRBJ2-1, with 8 bases aligning to TRBD1. The germline V gene encodes CDR1 LNHDA and CDR2 SQIVND (reference sequence). The ends lost 0 bases at V and 4 bases at J; junction bases unmatched: 8. The CDR3 runs to 17 residues.